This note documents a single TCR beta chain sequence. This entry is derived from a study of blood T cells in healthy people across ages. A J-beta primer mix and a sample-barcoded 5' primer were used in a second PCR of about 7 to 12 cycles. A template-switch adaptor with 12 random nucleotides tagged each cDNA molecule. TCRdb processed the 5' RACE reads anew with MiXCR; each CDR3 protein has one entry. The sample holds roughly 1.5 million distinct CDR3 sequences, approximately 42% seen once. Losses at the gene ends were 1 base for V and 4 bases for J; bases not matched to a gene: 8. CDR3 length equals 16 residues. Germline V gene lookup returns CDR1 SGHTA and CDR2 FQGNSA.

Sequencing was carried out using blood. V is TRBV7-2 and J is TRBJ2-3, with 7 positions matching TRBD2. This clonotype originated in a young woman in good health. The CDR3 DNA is TGTGCCAGCAGCTTAGTGGGCGGGGGATTTGCAGATACGCAGTATTTT. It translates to CASSLVGGGFADTQYF.